This T cell receptor beta chain was captured by sequencing in a study of T cell responses to AZD1222 COVID-19 vaccine. Generated by immunoSEQ multiplex PCR, the TCRdb table keeps only in-frame clones and is missing some. The repertoire includes over 130,000 clones, around 90% of them detected once, and roughly 3.2% sits in the top ten. Study results and caveats: Possibly, clonal diversity was underestimated; donors were largely white British and included more females.

As for this clone: Its specificity is not known.

Second-dose intervals near 4 or 12 weeks were combined. Looked up from germline, CDR1 is SGDLS and CDR2 is YYNGEE. There are 11 residues in the CDR3. With 0 bases removed from V and 8 bases from J, the gap between germline ends came to 0 bases. The sequenced sample was peripheral blood, obtained 28 days after the second AZD1222 dose. This TCR derives from an adult who received the AZD1222 COVID-19 vaccine. The chain has TRBV9 and TRBJ2-6; D is unclear. The CDR3 loop reads CASSVANVLTF. For the CDR3, the DNA is TGTGCCAGCAGCGTAGCCAACGTCCTGACTTTC.